The rows below give T cell receptor beta chains drawn from one sample of a study of chemoradiotherapy in HPV16-positive cancers. Some clones are missing from TCRdb's copy, which holds only in-frame ones; the method was immunoSEQ multiplex PCR. In the table there are about 68,000 clones, around nine tenths of which are singletons. The sequencing here drew on blood, taken from a patient who underwent chemoradiotherapy. These receptors were collected from a human donor with HPV-associated anogenital cancer. The CDR3 runs from the conserved cysteine through the conserved F or W.

v_call,j_call,cdr3_aa
TRBV5-1,TRBJ2-1,CASSGPRDEQYNEQFF
TRBV5-1,TRBJ2-7,CASSPTGGITYEQYF
TRBV4-1,TRBJ1-5,CASSQVVGTGTNQPQHF
TRBV19,TRBJ1-5,CASSIESRGPGQPQHF
TRBV11-2,TRBJ2-5,CASRPGTVEETQYF
TRBV4-1,TRBJ2-3,CASSQEGISTDTQYF
TRBV6-6,TRBJ1-1,CASRPTGEDTEAFF
TRBV7-7,TRBJ2-5,CASSLAIRGTEETQYF
TRBV4-2,TRBJ2-4,CASSQDNYLAKNIQYF
TRBV4-1,TRBJ1-5,CASSQGTADSNQPQHF
TRBV18,TRBJ2-3,CASSRTSFGDTQYF
TRBV25-1,TRBJ2-7,CASRDRGFVGQYF
TRBV2,TRBJ2-7,CASSHRGSYEQYF
TRBV28,TRBJ2-7,CASSGTLSYEQYF
TRBV15,TRBJ1-6,CATSSYAATGAKNSPLHF
TRBV7-3,TRBJ2-5,CASSPGVGPPVTQYF
TRBV27,TRBJ2-7,CASSLLGTSGGDEQYF
TRBV29-1,TRBJ1-2,CSVEGGFYGYTF